This TCR beta chain was identified in a study of blood T cell repertoires in COVID-19. Turning to the study itself: Nucleic acid was either cDNA or gDNA, and it came from T cells, B-cell-depleted T cells, or PBMCs.

TCRdb's table, derived via immunoSEQ multiplex PCR, lists solely in-frame clones and lacks some. This repertoire shows about 250,000 clones, around 82% found once; its top ten account for approximately 5.3%. The ends were cut back, 0 bases at V and 7 bases at J, with 18 bases in the middle. The CDR3 has 16 residues. The germline CDR1 and CDR2 sequences are SNHLY and FYNNEI. Input material: peripheral blood. This clonotype originated in a man older than 75 with acute or convalescent COVID-19. The chain links TRBV2 to TRBJ1-2, with D tentatively TRBD1 (5 bases). The CDR3 DNA reads as TGTGCCAGCAGTGAAGCAGGGACTCTCGGACGTGGTGGCTACACCTTC. The encoded protein is CASSEAGTLGRGGYTF.